The next 4 T cell receptor beta chains were all read from a single sample in a study of blood T cell repertoires in COVID-19. Profiling relied on immunoSEQ multiplex PCR, and the TCRdb table lists in-frame clones only, not all of them. The table has around 380,000 clones, around 87% seen once. The sequencing sample was made of PBMCs or T cells enriched from blood (not recorded which). Every receptor here comes from a man aged 25 to 40 who had recovered from COVID-19.

This clone was seen a few times. The chain has TRBV7-8 and TRBJ1-3; TRBD1 is a possible D gene (6 bases). The germline gives CDR1 SGHVS, CDR2 FQNEAQ. This CDR3 comprises 15 residues. The V gene lost 9 bases and the J gene lost 0 bases, with 15 bases spanning the gap. CDR3 coding DNA: TGTGCCAGTCGAGGACAGACTGACTCTGGAAACACCATATATTTT. This codes for CASRGQTDSGNTIYF.

The J gene is TRBJ2-1, the V gene TRBV5-4; D not certain. Germline loops: CDR1 SGHNT, CDR2 YYREEE (reference sequence). The CDR3 is 11 residues long. V lost 2 bases to trimming and J lost 8 bases, with 5 bases between them. The CDR3 DNA is TGTGCCAGCAGCTTACGGGATGAGCAGTTCTTC. As protein: CASSLRDEQFF.

The chain combines TRBV6-5 with TRBJ2-7; D may be TRBD1 (5 bases). The germline CDR1 and CDR2 sequences are MNHEY and SVGAGI. The germline V and J ends were trimmed by 5 bases and 5 bases, with 19 bases remaining between them. The length of the CDR3 is 15 residues. The CDR3 DNA is TGTGCCAGCAGTCCTCAAGACGGACAAAGCAACGAGCAGTACTTC. As protein: CASSPQDGQSNEQYF.

The chain joins TRBV2 to TRBJ1-1; the D gene is possibly TRBD1 (6 bases). CDR3 length: 13 amino acids. Germline V gives CDR1 SNHLY, CDR2 FYNNEI. Trimming cost V 2 bases and J 6 bases, with 10 bases left between them. CDR3 DNA: TGTGCCAGCAGTGAACAGGGGTTCGCTGAAGCTTTCTTT. It encodes CASSEQGFAEAFF.